This T cell receptor beta chain is from a study of blood T cells in healthy people across ages. Looked up from germline, CDR1 is SGHRS and CDR2 is YFSETQ. With V trimmed by 4 bases and J by 7 bases, 7 bases remained unmatched. The length of the CDR3 is 15 residues. For the second PCR, which ran for roughly 6 to 12 cycles, a sample-barcoded 5' primer and a J-beta primer mix were used. Each sample provided no less than 2.5 million CDR3-containing paired-end reads. TCRdb recomputed calls from the 5' RACE reads with MiXCR, one row per CDR3 protein. Found here are 500,000 to 650,000 distinct CDR3 sequences, around a quarter of them singletons; the top ten hold 3.6%. The data were also submitted as part of a second study, on T cells of mothers and their children.

The sample was blood. The clonotype was recovered from a boy under 10 years old in good health. The chain combines TRBV5-1 with TRBJ2-2; 10 bases align to TRBD2. The CDR3 DNA is TGCGCCAGCAGCCCCACTAGCGGGGAAGGCGGGGAGCTGTTTTTT. It translates to CASSPTSGEGGELFF. Together with reference TRBV5-1 and TRBJ2-2, the CDR3 gives the full variable domain: KAGVTQTPRYLIKTRGQQVTLSCSPISGHRSVSWYQQTPGQGLQFLFEYFSETQRNKGNFPGRFSGRQFSNSRSEMNVSTLELGDSALYLCASSPTSGEGGELFFGEGSRLTVL.